The sequence of this T cell receptor beta chain was determined in a study of blood T cell repertoires in COVID-19. Overall study: Some COVID-19 samples were acute and others convalescent; all came from the United States, Italy and Spain.

Profiling relied on immunoSEQ multiplex PCR, and the TCRdb table lists in-frame clones only, not all of them. In the table there are 80,000 to 130,000 clones, approximately 90% of which are singletons. The CDR3 is 16 amino acids. J gave up 6 bases and V 0 bases, and 4 bases lay outside the gene matches. The V gene's germline CDR1 is SGHRS and CDR2 YFSETQ. This clone was counted a single time. The source of this sequence is a man between 60 and 75 years old with acute or convalescent COVID-19. This chain connects TRBV5-1 to TRBJ2-2; 11 bases are a match to TRBD2. The source material was peripheral blood. CDR3 amino acids: CASSLDPGLAAGELFF. The CDR3 region has the DNA TGCGCCAGCAGCTTGGACCCGGGACTAGCGGCCGGGGAGCTGTTTTTT.